The present TCR beta chain was sequenced within a study of blood T cells in healthy people across ages. Regarding this clonotype: The antigen is undetermined.

V was cut by 6 bases and J by 6 bases, with 8 bases left in between. The CDR3 is 11 residues long. A second about 7 to 11 cycle PCR used barcoded and J-beta primers. TCRdb reprocessed the 5' RACE reads via MiXCR and lists one record per CDR3 protein. The sample records 750,000 to 850,000 distinct CDR3 sequences, roughly 25% being singletons. Study-wide points: Correlation between TCR beta diversity and naive T cell percentage was strong.

These data were also reused for a study on T cells of mothers and their children.

This receptor was obtained from a boy aged 5 to 17 in good health. The sample consisted of blood. The gene calls are TRBV12-3 or TRBV12-4 and TRBJ1-1; D is unclear. The CDR3 DNA reads as TGTGCCAGCAGCCTTGCCGCTGAAGCTTTCTTT. The encoded protein is CASSLAAEAFF.